Presented here are 8 T cell receptor beta chains from one specimen sequenced in a study of memory B cells and T cells in multiple sclerosis. After stimulus-free culture, autoproliferating CFSE-dim and non-proliferating CFSE-high T cells were sequenced separately. Roughly 5.2x10^7 CFSE-labeled PBMCs were cultured less than nine days unstimulated, then replicate wells were pooled. Here immunoSEQ multiplex PCR was the method, and the copy in TCRdb shows in-frame clones only, minus some. The repertoire holds over 35,000 clones, with almost 85% as singletons. These receptors have no identified antigens. The source material was PBMCs from blood kept in culture. The receptors derive from a human donor with multiple sclerosis.

The J gene is TRBJ1-3, the V gene TRBV6-5, with no clear D. Germline V lookup: CDR1 MNHEY, CDR2 SVGAGI. V lost 6 bases, J lost 0 bases, and 12 bases lay in between. This CDR3 contains 15 residues. The CDR3 here is CASSSGRSSGNTIYF. The DNA of the CDR3 is TGTGCCAGCAGCTCCGGACGCAGCTCTGGAAACACCATATATTTT.

Here the CDR3 DNA reads TGTGCCAGCAGCTTAGCAGGGGAGGCCAACGAGCAGTACTTC. It translates to CASSLAGEANEQYF. The chain links TRBV7-8 to TRBJ2-7; D may be TRBD2 (6 bases). CDR1 and CDR2 (germline): SGHVS, FQNEAQ. This CDR3 is built from 14 residues. The V gene lost 0 bases and the J gene lost 5 bases, with 11 bases spanning the gap.

This sequence joins TRBV7-9 and TRBJ2-1; 7 bases line up with TRBD2. V shed 5 bases and J 4 bases; nucleotides not matched to a gene: 8. The CDR3 has 15 amino acids. Germline V gives CDR1 SEHNR, CDR2 FQNEAQ (reference sequence). The CDR3 sequence is CASSQVGTKYNEQFF. The DNA for the CDR3 is TGTGCCAGCAGCCAAGTTGGGACTAAATACAATGAGCAGTTCTTC.

The chain carries TRBV7-9 and TRBJ2-1, with TRBD1 matching over 8 bases. CDR3 length equals 12 residues. Germline V lookup: CDR1 SEHNR, CDR2 FQNEAQ (reference sequence). Losses at the gene ends were 4 bases for V and 15 bases for J; bases not matched to a gene: 8. CDR3 nucleotide sequence: TGTGCCAGCAGCTCTCACGACAGGGGAGCGTTCTTC. It codes for CASSSHDRGAFF.

The V gene is TRBV27, the J gene TRBJ1-2; 7 bases are shared with TRBD1. Trimming removed 2 bases from V and 3 bases from J; junction bases left unmatched: 0. Germline V lookup: CDR1 MNHEY, CDR2 SMNVEV (reference sequence). The CDR3 covers 13 residues. The CDR3 bases are TGTGCCAGCAGTTTAGGGACAGACTATGGCTACACCTTC. As protein: CASSLGTDYGYTF.

The rearrangement uses TRBV7-2 and TRBJ2-3; D gene ambiguous. Germline-derived CDR1 and CDR2 are SGHTA and FQGNSA. The CDR3 totals 13 residues. V gave up 2 bases and J gave up 4 bases, with 7 bases separating them. Here the CDR3 reads CASSLSVADTQYF. In DNA form, the CDR3 reads TGTGCCAGCAGCTTATCGGTGGCAGATACGCAGTATTTT.

V is TRBV11-2 and J is TRBJ1-5; D remains ambiguous. Trimming removed 2 bases at V and 4 bases at J, with 12 bases between. CDR1 and CDR2 (germline): SGHAT, FQNNGV. The CDR3 loop spans 15 amino acids. The CDR3 loop reads CASSLSSGLNQPQHF. CDR3 coding DNA: TGTGCCAGCAGCTTAAGCTCAGGACTTAATCAGCCCCAGCATTTT. Full variable domain (remainder filled in from reference TRBV11-2 and TRBJ1-5): EAGVAQSPRYKIIEKRQSVAFWCNPISGHATLYWYQQILGQGPKLLIQFQNNGVVDDSQLPKDRFSAERLKGVDSTLKIQPAKLEDSAVYLCASSLSSGLNQPQHFGDGTRLSIL.

This chain connects TRBV7-9 to TRBJ2-7; D is undetermined. V was clipped by 1 base and J by 3 bases, with 13 bases between them. The CDR3 loop spans 15 amino acids. Germline CDR1 reads SEHNR; CDR2 reads FQNEAQ (reference sequence). The CDR3 sequence is CASSLVRPGDYEQYF. CDR3 nucleotide sequence: TGTGCCAGCAGCTTAGTTCGTCCCGGTGACTACGAGCAGTACTTC.